The 25 T cell receptor beta chains below come from one sample, sequenced in a study of CD8 T cells in Susac syndrome. RNA, at roughly 0.45 to 1 ug, was reverse transcribed with random hexamers. TCRdb re-called the immunoSEQ multiplex PCR reads with MiXCR, one entry per CDR3 protein. This sample yields fewer than 200,000 distinct CDR3 sequences, of which roughly 95% are seen a single time; 0.1% belongs to the top ten. The sequencing sample was made of CD4+ T cells from PBMCs. The receptor source for this set is a human donor in good health.

The CDR3 region has the DNA TGCAGCGCTGGGGCGGGGACTAGCGGGAGTTACGAGCAGTACTTC. Its translation: CSAGAGTSGSYEQYF. The chain is built from TRBV29-1 and TRBJ2-7; 14 nucleotides line up with TRBD2. Trimming cost V 7 bases and J 4 bases; bases outside gene matches: 9. The CDR3 consists of 15 residues. CDR1 is SQVTM, CDR2 ANQGSEA, per germline.

The chain recombines TRBV4-3 with TRBJ2-7; 10 positions match TRBD2. The CDR3 runs to 16 residues. The germline V gene encodes CDR1 LGHNA and CDR2 YSLEER. The V segment lost 3 bases and the J segment 3 bases; nucleotides outside the gene matches: 8. CDR3 DNA sequence: TGCGCCAGCAGCCATTTAGCGGGAGGTCGTTTCTACGAGCAGTACTTC. Protein sequence: CASSHLAGGRFYEQYF.

V gene TRBV3-1 combines with J gene TRBJ2-2; D not certain. V was trimmed by 1 base and J by 5 bases, leaving 5 bases between them. Per the germline V gene, CDR1 is LGHDT and CDR2 is YNNKEL (reference sequence). The CDR3 contains 13 residues. In nucleotides, the CDR3 is TGTGCCAGCAGCCAAGGGCGGACCGGGGAGCTGTTTTTT. This encodes CASSQGRTGELFF.

The rearrangement joins TRBV5-1 to TRBJ2-5; D not certain. CDR3 length: 13 amino acids. Between the trimmed V and J ends, which lost 2 bases and 3 bases, there was a span of 8 bases. From germline, CDR1 is SGHRS and CDR2 YFSETQ. DNA of the CDR3: TGCGCCAGCAGCTTTAACGAGGAAGAGACCCAGTACTTC. Its protein product is CASSFNEEETQYF.

The chain has TRBV4-3 and TRBJ2-5; 9 bases are shared with TRBD2. The germline V gene has CDR1 LGHNA and CDR2 YSLEER. The CDR3 runs to 17 residues. V lost 4 bases, J lost 4 bases, and 13 bases stayed unmatched. This CDR3 is CASSRSLAGGPGETQYF. CDR3 nucleotides: TGCGCCAGCAGCCGGAGCTTGGCGGGAGGGCCCGGAGAGACCCAGTACTTC.

The V and J genes are TRBV4-3 and TRBJ1-1; 7 nucleotides match TRBD1. CDR1 is LGHNA, CDR2 YSLEER, per germline. This CDR3 has 17 amino acids. The trim removed 3 bases at V and 1 base at J, leaving 11 bases unmatched. In nucleotides, the CDR3 is TGCGCCAGCAGCCAGGCGACAGGGTACTTCTCGAACACTGAAGCTTTCTTT. It encodes CASSQATGYFSNTEAFF.

CDR3 amino acids: CASSQDVRGRETQYF. In DNA form, the CDR3 reads TGCGCCAGCAGCCAAGATGTGAGGGGGCGAGAGACCCAGTACTTC. The rearrangement links TRBV4-3 to TRBJ2-5; 7 bases map to TRBD1. With V trimmed by 0 bases and J by 4 bases, 5 bases remained unmatched. The germline gives CDR1 LGHNA, CDR2 YSLEER. This CDR3 is built from 15 residues.

The genes are TRBV15 and TRBJ2-3; no clear D gene. The CDR3 is made up of 15 amino acids. The germline V gene has CDR1 LNHNV and CDR2 YYDKDF (reference sequence). Trimming took 0 bases from V and 7 from J, leaving 14 bases between them. The CDR3 nucleotides are TGTGCCACCAGCAGAGATCGCTATGGTCCTAATACGCAGTATTTT. It specifies CATSRDRYGPNTQYF.

This chain uses TRBV3-1 with TRBJ2-1; 9 bases agree with TRBD2. After removal of 5 bases from V and 5 bases from J, the junction contained 7 bases not matched to a gene. CDR1 and CDR2 (germline): LGHDT, YNNKEL (reference sequence). CDR3 length equals 15 residues. Here the CDR3 DNA reads TGTGCCAGCAGCTTTAGCGGGAGCGGCGACAATGAGCAGTTCTTC. Its translation is CASSFSGSGDNEQFF.

The DNA for the CDR3 is TGTGCCTGGAGCAGGAGCTTACACCAAGAGACCCAGTACTTC. It translates to CAWSRSLHQETQYF. The V gene is TRBV30, the J gene TRBJ2-5, with unresolved D. The germline gives CDR1 GTSNPN, CDR2 SVGIG (reference sequence). V was cut by 3 bases and J by 0 bases, with 11 bases left in between. This CDR3 contains 14 residues. Drawing the rest from reference TRBV30 and TRBJ2-5, the complete variable domain is SQTIHQWPATLVQPVGSPLSLECTVEGTSNPNLYWYRQAAGRGLQLLFYSVGIGQISSEVPQNLSASRPQDRQFILSSKKLLLSDSGFYLCAWSRSLHQETQYFGPGTRLLVL.

This chain joins TRBV5-4 and TRBJ2-5; 7 bases line up with TRBD1. The CDR3 length is 14 residues. V lost 2 bases and J lost 3; bases outside the gene matches: 4. Looked up from germline, CDR1 is SGHNT and CDR2 is YYREEE (reference sequence). The CDR3 region has the DNA TGTGCCAGCAGCTTTACGGGACAGAAAGAGACCCAGTACTTC. Amino acids: CASSFTGQKETQYF.

As DNA, the CDR3 is TGTGCCAGCAGTGTCCGAGGGGATTCCGGGGAGCTGTTTTTT. Protein: CASSVRGDSGELFF. The V and J genes are TRBV2 and TRBJ2-2, with D perhaps given as TRBD1 or TRBD2 (5 bases each). Germline CDR1 and CDR2: SNHLY and FYNNEI. This CDR3 contains 14 residues. The V end lost 4 bases, the J end lost 6 bases, and 12 bases lay between the germline ends.

The chain uses TRBV29-1 and TRBJ2-1; 12 bases line up with TRBD1. The CDR3 covers 14 residues. Per the germline V gene, CDR1 is SQVTM and CDR2 is ANQGSEA. Losses at the gene ends were 7 bases for V and 9 bases for J; bases not matched to a gene: 10. The CDR3 DNA reads as TGCAGCGCTAAGGGACAGGGGGCCGGGGGTGAGCAGTTCTTC. Translation gives CSAKGQGAGGEQFF.

The J gene is TRBJ2-1, the V gene TRBV7-9, with TRBD2 matching over 12 bases. The CDR3 runs 16 residues. J gave up 3 bases and V 5 bases, and 5 bases lay outside the gene matches. Germline CDR1 reads SEHNR; CDR2 reads FQNEAQ (reference sequence). The CDR3 sequence: CASSVPSGRDYNEQFF. CDR3 DNA: TGTGCCAGCAGCGTACCTAGCGGGAGGGACTACAATGAGCAGTTCTTC.

The V and J genes are TRBV15 and TRBJ1-5; 9 nucleotides line up with TRBD1. The V gene end was trimmed by 3 bases and the J gene end by 7 bases; junction bases not matched to a gene: 10. The germline gives CDR1 LNHNV, CDR2 YYDKDF (reference sequence). CDR3 length: 16 amino acids. The CDR3 nucleotides read TGTGCCACCAGCAGCCTCTGGGACAGGGCAAGCCAGCCCCAGCATTTT. Its translation is CATSSLWDRASQPQHF.

For the CDR3, the DNA is TGTGCCAGCAGCTTAGGGACCGAGAGTGGCTACACCTTC. Translating gives CASSLGTESGYTF. The chain carries TRBV11-1 and TRBJ1-2; no definite D call. Germline V lookup: CDR1 SGHAT, CDR2 FQDESV (reference sequence). This CDR3 has 13 amino acids. The ends were cut back, 1 base at V and 7 bases at J, with 10 bases in the middle.

This chain connects TRBV12-3 or TRBV12-4 to TRBJ2-3; 10 bases align to TRBD2. The CDR3 totals 18 residues. Trimming at V came to 2 bases and at J to 1 base, leaving 9 bases not matched to a gene. The CDR3 DNA reads as TGTGCCAGCAGTTTACGGCTAGCGGGAGAAGGGGGCACAGATACGCAGTATTTT. It is translated as CASSLRLAGEGGTDTQYF.

In its sample, this clonotype was seen once. The rearrangement joins TRBV6-2 or TRBV6-3 to TRBJ1-5; D uncertain. Trimming took 8 bases from V and 6 from J, leaving 8 bases between them. The CDR3 length is 11 residues. The germline gives CDR1 MNHEY, CDR2 SVGEGT. The CDR3 DNA reads as TGTGCCAGCGGTTTGGTTCAGCCCCAGCATTTT. It translates to CASGLVQPQHF.

This clonotype was counted a few times. The chain joins TRBV29-1 to TRBJ1-1; 10 bases match TRBD1. The CDR3 sequence is 13 residues long. Looked up from germline, CDR1 is SQVTM and CDR2 is ANQGSEA. This CDR3 is CSARTGGNTEAFF. DNA of the CDR3: TGCAGTGCTAGGACAGGGGGGAACACTGAAGCTTTCTTT.

The chain links TRBV24-1 to TRBJ2-1; the D gene could be TRBD1 or TRBD2 (5 bases each). The CDR3 contains 15 residues. V lost 6 bases to trimming and J lost 7 bases, with 18 bases between them. Germline assignment: CDR1 KGHDR and CDR2 SFDVKD. This CDR3 reads CATSSKQGTLNEQFF. The CDR3 nucleotides are TGTGCCACCAGTAGTAAGCAAGGGACCCTAAATGAGCAGTTCTTC.

This clonotype has a single count. This sequence joins TRBV7-9 and TRBJ2-5; a weak D match, TRBD2 (6 bases). Germline values: CDR1 SEHNR, CDR2 FQNEAQ (reference sequence). Trimming cost V 5 bases and J 5 bases, with 18 bases left between them. The CDR3 totals 15 residues. The CDR3 DNA follows: TGTGCCAGCAGCCTCCTTCAGGGAGGTACGGAGACCCAGTACTTC. Amino acid sequence: CASSLLQGGTETQYF.

The chain is built from TRBV24-1 and TRBJ2-1, with D possibly matching TRBD2 (6 bases). V was trimmed by 5 bases and J by 6 bases, leaving 19 bases between them. Germline CDR1 KGHDR, CDR2 SFDVKD. The length of the CDR3 is 16 residues. This CDR3 reads CATSGEASTGGNEQFF. As DNA, the CDR3 is TGTGCCACCAGTGGCGAGGCGTCTACCGGGGGCAATGAGCAGTTCTTC.

The chain joins TRBV6-5 to TRBJ2-1, with D maybe TRBD2 (6 bases). CDR1 is MNHEY, CDR2 SVGAGI, per germline. This CDR3 is 14 amino acids long. The V end lost 0 bases, the J end lost 5 bases, and 8 bases lay between the germline ends. This CDR3 reads CASSYSTGDNEQFF. In DNA, the CDR3 is TGTGCCAGCAGTTACTCGACGGGGGACAATGAGCAGTTCTTC.

The chain employs TRBV7-3 and TRBJ2-1; 7 bases match TRBD2. The CDR3 sequence is 16 residues long. The germline gives CDR1 SGHTA, CDR2 FQGTGA. Trimming took 1 base from V and 10 from J; bases not matched to a gene: 13. In DNA, the CDR3 is TGTGCCAGCAGCTTAATGGCGGGAGTGGATGTTAAGGAGCAGTTCTTC. Protein sequence: CASSLMAGVDVKEQFF.

This chain joins TRBV6-2 or TRBV6-3 and TRBJ2-5, with TRBD1 matching 7 bases. The CDR3 covers 13 residues. The J segment lost 13 bases and the V segment lost 5 bases, leaving 13 bases of the junction unmatched. CDR1 is MNHEY, CDR2 SVGEGT, per germline. The CDR3 protein is CASSELGTELWYF. CDR3 in DNA: TGTGCCAGCAGTGAGTTGGGGACAGAGCTTTGGTACTTC.